A single sample gave rise to the 16 T cell receptor beta chains below, sequenced in a study of cytomegalovirus exposure and HLA in healthy donors. Both 60 Vbeta primers and 13 Jbeta primers went into the PCR. The assay was immunoSEQ multiplex PCR, and TCRdb's table has in-frame clones only and misses some. The sample shows tens of thousands of clones, 60% to 85% of them seen only once. The sample consisted of PBMCs. The receptors were gathered from a man aged 35 to 55 in good health and CMV-seronegative.

J is TRBJ2-6 and V is TRBV27; TRBD1 aligns across 11 bases. CDR3 size: 17 residues. Germline V lookup: CDR1 MNHEY, CDR2 SMNVEV (reference sequence). J gave up 1 base and V 6 bases, and 5 bases lay outside the gene matches. The CDR3: CASRSGTGGSGANVLTF. DNA for the CDR3: TGTGCCAGCAGGAGTGGGACAGGGGGTTCTGGGGCCAACGTCCTGACTTTC.

The chain is built from TRBV7-9 and TRBJ2-1; D may be TRBD1 (5 bases). The CDR3 covers 17 residues. Per germline, CDR1 SEHNR and CDR2 FQNEAQ (reference sequence). The V and J ends lost 5 bases and 5 bases respectively, with 22 bases between them. The CDR3 DNA sequence: TGTGCCAGCAGCCCAAACTGGGGCCATAACAACCACAATGAGCAGTTCTTC. It translates to CASSPNWGHNNHNEQFF. The full variable domain, its missing parts supplied by reference TRBV7-9 and TRBJ2-1, is DTGVSQNPRHKITKRGQNVTFRCDPISEHNRLYWYRQTLGQGPEFLTYFQNEAQLEKSRLLSDRFSAERPKGSFSTLEIQRTEQGDSAMYLCASSPNWGHNNHNEQFFGPGTRLTVL.

The V gene is TRBV28, the J gene TRBJ2-3; 7 nucleotides agree with TRBD2. The V gene end was trimmed by 7 bases and the J gene end by 5 bases; junction bases not matched to a gene: 15. This CDR3 contains 16 residues. The germline CDR1 and CDR2 sequences are MDHEN and SYDVKM. CDR3 in amino acids: CASTPYRAGAGDTQYF. CDR3 DNA sequence: TGTGCCAGCACCCCATATCGGGCGGGAGCTGGAGATACGCAGTATTTT.

This CDR3 reads CASSLLSPGLGGQQETQYF. The CDR3 region has the DNA TGTGCCAGCAGCTTACTTTCCCCAGGGCTTGGGGGACAGCAAGAGACCCAGTACTTC. The V gene is TRBV7-8, the J gene TRBJ2-5; 7 bases match TRBD1. Germline CDR1 reads SGHVS; CDR2 reads FQNEAQ. The CDR3 is 19 amino acids. The V segment lost 2 bases and the J segment 2 bases; nucleotides outside the gene matches: 17.

This sequence joins TRBV7-2 and TRBJ2-5, with D unclear. Trimming left V 5 bases short and J 4 bases short, with 11 bases between. Germline lookup yields CDR1 SGHTA and CDR2 FQGNSA. The CDR3 consists of 13 residues. CDR3 coding DNA: TGTGCCAGCAGCCAGGTGGGTCCAGAGACCCAGTACTTC. Protein product: CASSQVGPETQYF.

This clone was observed a single time. V gene TRBV5-1 combines with J gene TRBJ1-1, with D possibly TRBD1 on 6 matching bases. The CDR3 extends over 14 amino acids. Trimming removed 4 bases from V and 4 bases from J, with 14 bases in between. In germline, CDR1 is SGHRS, CDR2 YFSETQ. The CDR3 DNA follows: TGCGCCAGCAGCCTACAGGGTGGTGGCACTGAAGCTTTCTTT. This gives the protein CASSLQGGGTEAFF. Full variable domain (missing parts from reference TRBV5-1 and TRBJ1-1): KAGVTQTPRYLIKTRGQQVTLSCSPISGHRSVSWYQQTPGQGLQFLFEYFSETQRNKGNFPGRFSGRQFSNSRSEMNVSTLELGDSALYLCASSLQGGGTEAFFGQGTRLTVV.

The J gene is TRBJ2-2, the V gene TRBV5-6, with TRBD1 matching over 10 bases. The CDR3 is 15 residues long. CDR1 and CDR2 from the germline V gene are SGHDT and YYEEEE. The J segment lost 7 bases and the V segment lost 3 bases, leaving 6 bases of the junction unmatched. Here the CDR3 DNA reads TGTGCCAGCAGCTCCGACAGGGGGCGGGGCGGGGAGCTGTTTTTT. Translation: CASSSDRGRGGELFF.

The chain recombines TRBV7-8 with TRBJ2-5, with 10 bases identical to TRBD1. This CDR3 comprises 15 residues. The germline V gene encodes CDR1 SGHVS and CDR2 FQNEAQ. Trimming took 7 bases from V and 5 from J; bases not matched to a gene: 10. The CDR3 DNA sequence: TGTGCCAGCAAGCTCGGGACAGGGGTTAGGGAGACCCAGTACTTC. It specifies CASKLGTGVRETQYF.

The CDR3 DNA reads TGTGCCGGAGGGAGAGAGGGTCACAATGAGCAGTTCTTC. This codes for CAGGREGHNEQFF. This chain uses TRBV2 with TRBJ2-1, with D possibly TRBD2 on 6 matching bases. Germline CDR1 is SNHLY and CDR2 is FYNNEI. V was pared by 11 bases and J by 5 bases, with 16 bases between. CDR3 size: 13 residues.

The chain couples TRBV7-9 to TRBJ1-5, with TRBD1 as a possible D gene (6 bases). Germline CDR1 and CDR2: SEHNR and FQNEAQ (reference sequence). The CDR3 has 14 amino acids. The V end was cut by 4 bases, the J end by 3 bases, with 10 bases between. CDR3 protein: CASSSGQFNQPQHF. The CDR3 DNA is TGTGCCAGCAGCTCCGGACAGTTCAATCAGCCCCAGCATTTT.

V and J are TRBV10-3 and TRBJ2-3; TRBD2 agrees at 7 bases. Germline loops: CDR1 ENHRY, CDR2 SYGVKD. V gave up 2 bases and J gave up 0 bases; unmatched junction bases: 2. The CDR3 covers 15 residues. CDR3 nucleotide sequence: TGTGCCATCAGTGAGCCTAGCGGAAGCACAGATACGCAGTATTTT. Translated: CAISEPSGSTDTQYF.

The chain uses TRBV6-1 and TRBJ2-7; possibly TRBD1 for D (5 bases). The germline V and J ends were trimmed by 6 bases and 3 bases, with 12 bases remaining between them. CDR1 and CDR2 from the germline V gene are MNHNS and SASEGT. This CDR3 is built from 13 residues. The CDR3 DNA reads TGTGCCAGCAGAGACAGAGGCAACTACGAGCAGTACTTC. Translated: CASRDRGNYEQYF.

CDR3 region: CASGTAKNTEAFF. The CDR3 nucleotides read TGTGCCAGCGGGACAGCTAAGAACACTGAAGCTTTCTTT. This chain links TRBV6-1 with TRBJ1-1; 7 nucleotides line up with TRBD1. Trimming cost V 8 bases and J 1 base; bases outside gene matches: 4. The CDR3 runs 13 residues. CDR1 MNHNS and CDR2 SASEGT come from the germline V gene.

The chain is built from TRBV28 and TRBJ2-5, with TRBD2 matching 7 bases. Germline V gives CDR1 MDHEN, CDR2 SYDVKM. V was clipped by 5 bases and J by 1 base; unmatched bases: 4. The CDR3 totals 14 residues. The CDR3 DNA reads as TGTGCCAGCAGTGTCCCTAGCGGCCAAGAGACCCAGTACTTC. Translating it yields CASSVPSGQETQYF.

This clone has a handful of counts. The J gene is TRBJ1-5, the V gene TRBV30; 7 bases map to TRBD1. The ends lost 2 bases at V and 5 bases at J; junction bases unmatched: 3. The CDR3 sequence is 13 residues long. Germline CDR1 and CDR2: GTSNPN and SVGIG (reference sequence). The CDR3 spells CAWSKTGDQPQHF. The CDR3 region has the DNA TGTGCCTGGAGTAAAACAGGGGATCAGCCCCAGCATTTT.

The rearrangement links TRBV7-3 to TRBJ2-3, with 8 bases aligning to TRBD2. The V gene end was trimmed by 5 bases and the J gene end by 1 base; junction bases not matched to a gene: 8. The CDR3 runs to 16 residues. Germline V gene data show CDR1 as SGHTA and CDR2 as FQGTGA. Here the CDR3 reads CASSPRGGSGTDTQYF. In nucleotides, the CDR3 is TGTGCCAGCAGCCCTCGCGGGGGGAGCGGCACAGATACGCAGTATTTT.